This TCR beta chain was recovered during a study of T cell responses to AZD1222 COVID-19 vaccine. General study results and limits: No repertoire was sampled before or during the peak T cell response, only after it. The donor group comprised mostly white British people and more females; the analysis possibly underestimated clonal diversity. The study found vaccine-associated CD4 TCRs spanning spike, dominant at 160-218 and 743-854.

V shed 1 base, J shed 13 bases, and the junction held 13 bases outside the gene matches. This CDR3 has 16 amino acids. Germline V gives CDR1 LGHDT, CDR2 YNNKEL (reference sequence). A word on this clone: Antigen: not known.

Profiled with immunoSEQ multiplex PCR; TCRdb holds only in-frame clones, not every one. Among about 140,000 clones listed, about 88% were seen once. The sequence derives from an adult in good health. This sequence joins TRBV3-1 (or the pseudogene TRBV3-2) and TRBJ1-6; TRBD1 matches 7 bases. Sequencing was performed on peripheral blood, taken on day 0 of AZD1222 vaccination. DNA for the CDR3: TGTGCCAGCAGCCAAGGTGTGGGACAGACCGTGCCGCCCCTCCACTTT. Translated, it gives CASSQGVGQTVPPLHF.